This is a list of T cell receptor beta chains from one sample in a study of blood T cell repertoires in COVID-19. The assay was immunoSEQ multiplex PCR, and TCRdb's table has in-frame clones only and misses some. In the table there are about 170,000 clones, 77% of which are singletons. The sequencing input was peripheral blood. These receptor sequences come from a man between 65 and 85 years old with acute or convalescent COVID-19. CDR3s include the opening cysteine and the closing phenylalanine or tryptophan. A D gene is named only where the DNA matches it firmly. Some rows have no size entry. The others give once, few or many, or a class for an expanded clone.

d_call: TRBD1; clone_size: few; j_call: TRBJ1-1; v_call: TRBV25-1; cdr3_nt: TGTGCCAGCAGTGTCGGGACAGGGAACACTGAAGCTTTCTTT; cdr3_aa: CASSVGTGNTEAFF
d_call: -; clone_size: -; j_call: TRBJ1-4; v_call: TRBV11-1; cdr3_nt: TGTGCCAGCAGAGCCTCAGCGGGGGGAGATGAAAAACTGTTTTTT; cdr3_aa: CASRASAGGDEKLFF
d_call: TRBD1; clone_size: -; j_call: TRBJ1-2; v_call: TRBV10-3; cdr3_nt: TGTGCCATCAGTGAGAGACAGGGGGATGGCTACACCTTC; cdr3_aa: CAISERQGDGYTF
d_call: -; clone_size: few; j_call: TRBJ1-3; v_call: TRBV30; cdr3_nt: TGTGCCTGGAGTGTACGATCGGAAAGGAGCCACTCTGGAAACACCATATATTTT; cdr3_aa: CAWSVRSERSHSGNTIYF
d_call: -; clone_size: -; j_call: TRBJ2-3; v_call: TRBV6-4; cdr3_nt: TGTGCCAGCAGTGCACTCCTGGGCGGGCCTGGAGATACGCAGTATTTT; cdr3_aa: CASSALLGGPGDTQYF
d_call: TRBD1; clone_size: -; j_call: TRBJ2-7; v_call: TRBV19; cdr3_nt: TGTGCCAGTAGTGTTTCAGGGGGACAGCCGTACTTC; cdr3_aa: CASSVSGGQPYF
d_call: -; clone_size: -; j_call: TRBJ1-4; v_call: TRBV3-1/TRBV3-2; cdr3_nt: TGTGCCAGCAGCGACACTGCAACTAATGAAAAACTGTTTTTT; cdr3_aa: CASSDTATNEKLFF
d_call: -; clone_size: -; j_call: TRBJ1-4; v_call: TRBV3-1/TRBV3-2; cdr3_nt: TGTGCCAGCAGCCTCGGGGGGGGGCGTGTGGAAAAACTGTTTTTT; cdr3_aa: CASSLGGGRVEKLFF
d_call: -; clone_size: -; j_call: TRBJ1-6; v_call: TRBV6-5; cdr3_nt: TGTGCCAGTCACAGGCAGAATTCACCCCTCCACTTT; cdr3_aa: CASHRQNSPLHF
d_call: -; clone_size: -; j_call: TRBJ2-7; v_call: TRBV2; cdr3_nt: TGTGCCAGCAGTGTATACGGGACAACCTACGAGCAGTACTTC; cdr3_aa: CASSVYGTTYEQYF
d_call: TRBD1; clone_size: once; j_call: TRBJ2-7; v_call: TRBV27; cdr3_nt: TGTGCCAGCAGTTTACGGTGGACAGGAGCACCCTACGAGCAGTACTTC; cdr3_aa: CASSLRWTGAPYEQYF
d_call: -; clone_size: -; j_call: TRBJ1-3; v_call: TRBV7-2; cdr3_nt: TGTGCCAGCAGCAACCCCCACAGCCCAGGCGGAAACACCATATATTTT; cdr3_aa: CASSNPHSPGGNTIYF
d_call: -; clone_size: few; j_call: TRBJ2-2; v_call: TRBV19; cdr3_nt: TGTGCCAGCAGTCAGGGGAGAAGGACCGGGGAGCTGTTTTTT; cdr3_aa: CASSQGRRTGELFF
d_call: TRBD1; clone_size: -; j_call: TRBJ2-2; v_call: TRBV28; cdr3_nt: TGTGCCAGCAGTCGGGACAGCCGGGTCACCGGGGAGCTGTTTTTT; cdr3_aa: CASSRDSRVTGELFF
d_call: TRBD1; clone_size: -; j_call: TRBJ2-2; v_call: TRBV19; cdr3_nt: TGTGCCAGTATATACAGGGGGGATGGCACCGGGGAGCTGTTTTTT; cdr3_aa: CASIYRGDGTGELFF
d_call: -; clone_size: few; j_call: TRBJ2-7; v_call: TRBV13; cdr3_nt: TGTGCCAGCAGCTTAGGACAGGGTACCTACGAGCAGTACTTC; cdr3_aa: CASSLGQGTYEQYF
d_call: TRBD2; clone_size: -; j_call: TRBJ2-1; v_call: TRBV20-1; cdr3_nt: TGCAGTGCTAGTGGGGCTAGCGGGTACAATGAGCAGTTCTTC; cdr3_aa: CSASGASGYNEQFF
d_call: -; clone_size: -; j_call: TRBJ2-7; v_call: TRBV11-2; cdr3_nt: TGTGCCAGCAGCTACCAGGGCATACGCGAGCAGTACTTC; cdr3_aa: CASSYQGIREQYF
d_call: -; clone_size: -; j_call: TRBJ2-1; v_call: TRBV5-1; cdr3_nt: TGCGCCAGCGGGGCCTCCTACAATGAGCAGTTCTTC; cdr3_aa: CASGASYNEQFF
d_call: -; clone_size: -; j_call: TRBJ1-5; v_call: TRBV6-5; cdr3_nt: TGTGCCAGCAGTTACGGGCAAATGAGCAATCAGCCCCAGCATTTT; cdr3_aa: CASSYGQMSNQPQHF
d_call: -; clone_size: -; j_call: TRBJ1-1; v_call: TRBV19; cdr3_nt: TGTGCCAGTAGTATACAGGGCCTAAAAGCTTTCTTT; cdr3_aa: CASSIQGLKAFF
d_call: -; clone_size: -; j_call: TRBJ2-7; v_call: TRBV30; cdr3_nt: TGTGCCTGGAGGGCCAAAGGTGTATCAGGGCAGTACTTC; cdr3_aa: CAWRAKGVSGQYF
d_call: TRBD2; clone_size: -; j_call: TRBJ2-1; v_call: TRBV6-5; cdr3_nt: TGTGCCAGCAGTCCCCCGGCCGGGGGGAACAATGAGCAGTTCTTC; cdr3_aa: CASSPPAGGNNEQFF
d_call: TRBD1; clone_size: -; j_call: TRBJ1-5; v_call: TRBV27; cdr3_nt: TGTGCCAGCAGTTTTAGGGGGACAGGGGACCAGCCCCAGCATTTT; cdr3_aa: CASSFRGTGDQPQHF
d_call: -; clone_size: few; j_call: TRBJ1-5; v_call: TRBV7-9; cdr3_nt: TGTGCCAGCAGCCCCCTCGAGCTCAATCAGCCCCAGCATTTT; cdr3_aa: CASSPLELNQPQHF
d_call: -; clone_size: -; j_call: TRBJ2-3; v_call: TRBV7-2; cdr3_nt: TGTGCCAGCAGCCCCCAAGTGGGGAGGAGCACAGATACGCAGTATTTT; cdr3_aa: CASSPQVGRSTDTQYF
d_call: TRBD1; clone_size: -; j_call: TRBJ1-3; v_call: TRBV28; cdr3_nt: TGTGCCAGCAGTTTAAGGGACAGGGGTTGGGGAAACACCATATATTTT; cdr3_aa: CASSLRDRGWGNTIYF
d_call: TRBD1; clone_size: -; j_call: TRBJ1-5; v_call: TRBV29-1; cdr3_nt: TGCAGCGTTGGGACAGGGCAACAGCCCCAGCATTTT; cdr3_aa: CSVGTGQQPQHF
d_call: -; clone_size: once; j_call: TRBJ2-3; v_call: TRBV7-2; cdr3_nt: TGTGCCAGCAGCTTGAGGGAGAGGAGCACAGATACGCAGTATTTT; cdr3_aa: CASSLRERSTDTQYF
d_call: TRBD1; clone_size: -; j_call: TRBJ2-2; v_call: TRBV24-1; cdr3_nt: TGTGCCACCAGTGACGACAACAGGGGCGGGGAGCTGTTTTTT; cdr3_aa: CATSDDNRGGELFF
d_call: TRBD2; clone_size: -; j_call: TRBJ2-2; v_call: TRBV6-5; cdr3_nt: TGTGCCAGCAGTTCCCGGACTAGATACATCACCGGGGAGCTGTTTTTT; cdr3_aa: CASSSRTRYITGELFF
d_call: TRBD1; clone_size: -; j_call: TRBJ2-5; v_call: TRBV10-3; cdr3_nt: TGTGCCATCAGTGAGGGGACAGGGAAAGAGACCCAGTACTTC; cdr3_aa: CAISEGTGKETQYF
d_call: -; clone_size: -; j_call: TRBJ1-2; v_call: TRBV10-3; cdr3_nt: TGTGCCATCAGGCCGGGATCCGGAGAAGATGGCTACACCTTC; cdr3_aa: CAIRPGSGEDGYTF
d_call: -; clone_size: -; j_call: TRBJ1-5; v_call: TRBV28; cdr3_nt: TGTGCCAGCAGTTTCGGTAGCAATCAGCCCCAGCATTTT; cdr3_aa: CASSFGSNQPQHF
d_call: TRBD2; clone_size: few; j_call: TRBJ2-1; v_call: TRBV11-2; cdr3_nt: TGTGCCAGCAGCTTAGGGGGAGCGGGGGCCTACAATGAGCAGTTCTTC; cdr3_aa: CASSLGGAGAYNEQFF
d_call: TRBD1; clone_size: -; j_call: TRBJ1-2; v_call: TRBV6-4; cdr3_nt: TGTGCCAGCAGTGACGGCAGGGGGCGAGCCTATGGCTACACCTTC; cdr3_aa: CASSDGRGRAYGYTF
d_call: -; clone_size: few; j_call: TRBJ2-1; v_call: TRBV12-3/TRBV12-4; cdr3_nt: TGTGCCAGCATGGCCCCGAGCGATGAGCAGTTCTTC; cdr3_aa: CASMAPSDEQFF
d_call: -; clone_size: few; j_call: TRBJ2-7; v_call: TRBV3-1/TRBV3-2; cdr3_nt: TGTGCCAGCAGCCGAGCCCACGAGCAGTACTTC; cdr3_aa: CASSRAHEQYF
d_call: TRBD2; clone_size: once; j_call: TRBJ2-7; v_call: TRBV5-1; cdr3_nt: TGCGCCAGCAGCTTGACGGGGGGGCCCGACGAGCAGTACTTC; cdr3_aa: CASSLTGGPDEQYF
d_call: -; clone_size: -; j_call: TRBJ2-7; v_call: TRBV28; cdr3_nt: TGTGCCAGCAGTTCCGGGGGTTACGAGCAGTACTTC; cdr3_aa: CASSSGGYEQYF